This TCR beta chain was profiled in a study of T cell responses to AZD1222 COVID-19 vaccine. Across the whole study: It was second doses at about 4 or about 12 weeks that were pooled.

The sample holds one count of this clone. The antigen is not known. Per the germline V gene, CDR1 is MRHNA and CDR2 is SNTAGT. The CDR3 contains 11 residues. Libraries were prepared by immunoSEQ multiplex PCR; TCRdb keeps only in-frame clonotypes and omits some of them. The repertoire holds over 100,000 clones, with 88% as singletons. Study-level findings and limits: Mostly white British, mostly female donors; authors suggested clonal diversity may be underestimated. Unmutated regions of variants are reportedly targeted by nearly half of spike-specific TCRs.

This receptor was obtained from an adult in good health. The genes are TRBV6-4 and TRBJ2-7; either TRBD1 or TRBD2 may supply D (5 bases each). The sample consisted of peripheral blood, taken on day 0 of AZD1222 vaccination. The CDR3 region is CASPQDSTARV. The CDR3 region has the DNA TGTGCCAGCCCTCAGGACTCGACAGCTCGTGTC.